Listed below are T cell receptor beta chains from one sample, sequenced in a study of blood T cell repertoires in COVID-19. Libraries were prepared by immunoSEQ multiplex PCR; TCRdb keeps only in-frame clonotypes and omits some of them. The profile shows 200,000 or so clones, about 90% of them singletons. Sequencing was performed on PBMCs or T cells enriched from blood (not recorded which). These receptors were taken from a woman aged 25 to 39 who had been exposed to COVID-19. Both conserved end residues are part of each CDR3. The D gene is left open where the match is weak. The size of a clone is reported for some rows only, either as once, few or many, or as a class for expanded clones.

CDR3	DNA	size	J	V	D	length
CASGLVLGEKMNTEAFF	TGTGCTAGTGGTTTGGTACTTGGGGAGAAAATGAACACTGAAGCTTTCTTT	few	TRBJ1-1	TRBV12-5	.	17
CATSRERGRNYGYTF	TGTGCCACCAGCAGAGAAAGGGGCCGTAACTATGGCTACACCTTC	.	TRBJ1-2	TRBV15	.	15
CASSQEFTGWRGPKPQHF	TGCGCCAGCAGCCAAGAATTCACAGGGTGGAGGGGGCCAAAGCCCCAGCATTTT	.	TRBJ1-5	TRBV4-1	TRBD1	18
CASRVGGSPLHF	TGTGCCAGCCGGGTGGGGGGTTCACCCCTCCACTTT	.	TRBJ1-6	TRBV7-9	.	12
CSVSGTSGSGETQYF	TGCAGCGTCTCCGGGACTAGCGGGAGTGGAGAGACCCAGTACTTC	.	TRBJ2-5	TRBV29-1	TRBD2	15
CASSPAGGALNSYNEQFF	TGTGCCAGCTCACCAGCGGGAGGGGCCCTAAACTCCTACAATGAGCAGTTCTTC	.	TRBJ2-1	TRBV18	TRBD2	18
CASSLPYGSRRPYEQYF	TGTGCCAGCAGCTTACCCTATGGATCACGGCGGCCCTACGAGCAGTACTTC	.	TRBJ2-7	TRBV7-9	.	17
CASSEITGSYEQYF	TGTGCCAGCAGTGAAATTACAGGAAGCTACGAGCAGTACTTC	.	TRBJ2-7	TRBV2	.	14
CASARGTDYGYTF	TGTGCCAGCGCCCGGGGGACCGACTATGGCTACACCTTC	once	TRBJ1-2	TRBV2	.	13
CASRLRDTNQPQHF	TGTGCCAGCAGACTCCGGGACACCAATCAGCCCCAGCATTTT	.	TRBJ1-5	TRBV6-5	.	14
CATSESVQGEEQYF	TGTGCCACCAGCGAGTCCGTGCAGGGGGAAGAGCAGTACTTC	.	TRBJ2-7	TRBV15	TRBD1	14
CASSPIRTGSLNTEAFF	TGTGCCAGCAGTCCGATACGGACAGGGAGCCTTAACACTGAAGCTTTCTTT	.	TRBJ1-1	TRBV6-6	TRBD1	17
CASSEQGREQPQHF	TGTGCCAGCAGTGAGCAGGGGAGAGAGCAGCCCCAGCATTTT	.	TRBJ1-5	TRBV2	.	14
CASSIRQGAEAFF	TGTGCCAGTAGTATACGACAGGGGGCTGAAGCTTTCTTT	.	TRBJ1-1	TRBV19	TRBD1	13
CAWNPLRGTVHF	TGTGCCTGGAACCCGCTTCGGGGAACGGTCCACTTT	.	TRBJ1-6	TRBV30	.	12
CASSYGPSEGYGYTF	TGTGCCAGCAGTTACGGACCATCGGAGGGCTATGGCTACACCTTC	.	TRBJ1-2	TRBV6-5	.	15
CASGLVGGSQPQHF	TGTGCTAGTGGTTTGGTAGGGGGCAGTCAGCCCCAGCATTTT	.	TRBJ1-5	TRBV12-5	TRBD1	14
CSVGTGLGDQPQHF	TGCAGCGTTGGCACAGGGTTGGGAGATCAGCCCCAGCATTTT	.	TRBJ1-5	TRBV29-1	.	14
CASGPRGGEVNTEAFF	TGTGCTAGTGGTCCTCGGGGCGGGGAAGTGAACACTGAAGCTTTCTTT	.	TRBJ1-1	TRBV12-5	.	16
CASSFHRGTDTQYF	TGTGCCAGCAGCTTCCACAGGGGCACCGATACGCAGTATTTT	.	TRBJ2-3	TRBV11-2	TRBD1	14
CASSKVGGTSGREFFYEQYF	TGTGCCAGCAGCAAAGTGGGGGGGACTAGCGGGAGAGAGTTCTTCTACGAGCAGTACTTC	.	TRBJ2-7	TRBV21-1	.	20
CAWSVPRGGLAGDEQFF	TGTGCCTGGAGTGTACCGAGGGGGGGACTAGCGGGAGATGAGCAGTTCTTC	.	TRBJ2-1	TRBV30	TRBD2	17
CASSLAAGPADTQYF	TGCGCCAGCAGCTTGGCTGCGGGACCGGCAGATACGCAGTATTTT	.	TRBJ2-3	TRBV5-1	.	15
CASSQEGLAGGFTGELFF	TGCGCCAGCAGCCAAGAGGGCCTGGCGGGAGGGTTCACCGGGGAGCTGTTTTTT	.	TRBJ2-2	TRBV4-1	TRBD2	18
CASARGGSSYEQYF	TGTGCCAGCGCCCGTGGTGGCTCCTCCTACGAGCAGTACTTC	.	TRBJ2-7	TRBV9	.	14
CASSTQPQGAGNTIYF	TGTGCCAGCAGCACCCAACCACAGGGTGCAGGAAACACCATATATTTT	.	TRBJ1-3	TRBV9	.	16
CASSIRGPYQPQHF	TGTGCCAGTAGTATTCGTGGGCCCTATCAGCCCCAGCATTTT	.	TRBJ1-5	TRBV19	.	14
CASSLTPGQGWYNEQFF	TGTGCCAGCAGCCTGACGCCTGGACAGGGGTGGTACAATGAGCAGTTCTTC	.	TRBJ2-1	TRBV11-2	TRBD1	17
CASSPPRGTGELFF	TGTGCCAGCAGTCCCCCGAGAGGGACCGGGGAGCTGTTTTTT	.	TRBJ2-2	TRBV6-5	.	14
CASSVTGGNTGELFF	TGTGCCAGCAGCGTAACAGGGGGGAACACCGGGGAGCTGTTTTTT	.	TRBJ2-2	TRBV9	TRBD1	15
CASRPGGPHLYEQYF	TGTGCCAGCCGGCCGGGAGGGCCCCATCTCTACGAGCAGTACTTC	.	TRBJ2-7	TRBV2	TRBD2	15
CASSELGTGGYEQYF	TGTGCCAGCAGTGAATTGGGGACAGGGGGCTACGAGCAGTACTTC	.	TRBJ2-7	TRBV25-1	TRBD1	15